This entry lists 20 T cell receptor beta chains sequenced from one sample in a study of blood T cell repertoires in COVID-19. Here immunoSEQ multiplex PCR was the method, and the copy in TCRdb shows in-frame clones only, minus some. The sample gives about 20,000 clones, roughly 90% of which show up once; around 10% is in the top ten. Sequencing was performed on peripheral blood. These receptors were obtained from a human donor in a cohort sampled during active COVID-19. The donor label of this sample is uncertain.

CDR3 DNA sequence: TGTGCCAGCAGTGGACTCCCGTACGAGCAGTACTTC. Protein product: CASSGLPYEQYF. J is TRBJ2-7 and V is TRBV25-1; D not resolved. The germline V gene encodes CDR1 MGHDK and CDR2 SYGVNS. V lost 4 bases and J lost 4, with 8 bases in between. This CDR3 has 12 residues.

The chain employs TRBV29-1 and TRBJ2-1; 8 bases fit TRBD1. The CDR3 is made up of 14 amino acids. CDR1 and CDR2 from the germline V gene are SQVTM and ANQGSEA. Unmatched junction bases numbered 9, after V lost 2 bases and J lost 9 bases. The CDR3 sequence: CSVESRTGSAEQFF. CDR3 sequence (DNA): TGCAGCGTTGAATCCAGGACAGGGTCGGCTGAGCAGTTCTTC.

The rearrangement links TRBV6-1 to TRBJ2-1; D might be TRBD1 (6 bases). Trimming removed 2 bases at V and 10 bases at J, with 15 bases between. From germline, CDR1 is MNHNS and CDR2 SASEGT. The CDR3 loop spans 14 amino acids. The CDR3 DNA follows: TGTGCCAGCAGTGAAATCGTCAGGGGATTGGAGCAGTTCTTC. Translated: CASSEIVRGLEQFF.

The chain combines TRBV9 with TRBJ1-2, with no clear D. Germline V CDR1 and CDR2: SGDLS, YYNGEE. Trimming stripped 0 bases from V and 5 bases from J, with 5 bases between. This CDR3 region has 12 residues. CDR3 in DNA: TGTGCCAGCAGCGTAGCAGGATATGGCTACACCTTC. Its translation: CASSVAGYGYTF.

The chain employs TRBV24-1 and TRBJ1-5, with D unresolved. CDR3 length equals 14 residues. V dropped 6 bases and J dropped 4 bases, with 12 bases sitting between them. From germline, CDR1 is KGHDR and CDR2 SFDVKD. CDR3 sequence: CATSLAGSNQPQHF. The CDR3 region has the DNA TGTGCCACCAGTCTAGCAGGTTCTAATCAGCCCCAGCATTTT.

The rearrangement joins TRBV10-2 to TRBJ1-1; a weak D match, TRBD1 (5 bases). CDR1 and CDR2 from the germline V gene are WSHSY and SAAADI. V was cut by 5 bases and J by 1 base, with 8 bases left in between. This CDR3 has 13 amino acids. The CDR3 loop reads CASSRDRNTEAFF. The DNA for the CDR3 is TGCGCCAGCAGTCGAGACAGGAACACTGAAGCTTTCTTT.

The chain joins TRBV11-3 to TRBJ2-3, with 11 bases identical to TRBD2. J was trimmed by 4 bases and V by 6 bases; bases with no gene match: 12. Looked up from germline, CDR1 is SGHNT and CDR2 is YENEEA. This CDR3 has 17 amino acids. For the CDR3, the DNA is TGTGCCAGCAGGAGGGCTAGCGGGAGGCTAAGACCAGATACGCAGTATTTT. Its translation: CASRRASGRLRPDTQYF.

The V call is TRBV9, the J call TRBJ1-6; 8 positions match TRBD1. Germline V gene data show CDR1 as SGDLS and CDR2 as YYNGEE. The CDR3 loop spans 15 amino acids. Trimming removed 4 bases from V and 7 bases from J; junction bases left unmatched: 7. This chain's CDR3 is CASSPLGQGNSPLHF. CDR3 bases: TGTGCCAGCAGCCCCTTAGGACAGGGAAATTCACCCCTCCACTTT.

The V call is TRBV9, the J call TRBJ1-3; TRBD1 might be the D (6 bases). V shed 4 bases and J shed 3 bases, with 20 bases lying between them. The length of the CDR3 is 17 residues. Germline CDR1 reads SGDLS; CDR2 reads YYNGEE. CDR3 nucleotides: TGTGCCAGCAGCCTTCAAATTGCTGGACAGAATGGAAACACCATATATTTT. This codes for CASSLQIAGQNGNTIYF.

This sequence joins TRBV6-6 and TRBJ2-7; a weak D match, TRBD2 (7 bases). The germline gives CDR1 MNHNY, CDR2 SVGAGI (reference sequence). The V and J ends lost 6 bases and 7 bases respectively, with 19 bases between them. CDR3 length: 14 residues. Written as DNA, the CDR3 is TGTGCCAGCAGCCCCGGGGGTAGGGGGGGGGAGCAGTACTTC. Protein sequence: CASSPGGRGGEQYF.

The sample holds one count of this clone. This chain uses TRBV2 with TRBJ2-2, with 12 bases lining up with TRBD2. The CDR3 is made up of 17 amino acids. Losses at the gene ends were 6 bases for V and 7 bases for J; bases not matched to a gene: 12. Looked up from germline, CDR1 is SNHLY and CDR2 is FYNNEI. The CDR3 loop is CASRRGTSGSYSGELFF. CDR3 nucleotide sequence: TGTGCCAGCAGGCGAGGGACTAGCGGGTCTTATAGCGGGGAGCTGTTTTTT.

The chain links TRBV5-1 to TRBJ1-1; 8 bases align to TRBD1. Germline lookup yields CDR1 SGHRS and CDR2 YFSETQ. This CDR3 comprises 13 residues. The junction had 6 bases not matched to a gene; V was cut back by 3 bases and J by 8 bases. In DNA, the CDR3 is TGCGCCAGCAGCTGGGAGACAGGGGTCGAAGCTTTCTTT. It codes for CASSWETGVEAFF.

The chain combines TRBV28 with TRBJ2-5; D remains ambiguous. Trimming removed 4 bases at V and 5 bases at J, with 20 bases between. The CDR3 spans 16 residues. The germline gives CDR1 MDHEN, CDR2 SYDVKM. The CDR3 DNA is TGTGCCAGCAGTTCCCTCAGAGGAACCTTGAGGGAGACCCAGTACTTC. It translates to CASSSLRGTLRETQYF.

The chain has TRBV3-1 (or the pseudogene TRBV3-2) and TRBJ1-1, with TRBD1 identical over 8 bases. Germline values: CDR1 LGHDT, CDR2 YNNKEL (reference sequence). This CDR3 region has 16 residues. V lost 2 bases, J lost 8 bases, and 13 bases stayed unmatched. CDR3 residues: CASSQRRGQAPPEAFF. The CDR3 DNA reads TGTGCCAGCAGCCAAAGGCGGGGACAGGCGCCCCCCGAAGCTTTCTTT.

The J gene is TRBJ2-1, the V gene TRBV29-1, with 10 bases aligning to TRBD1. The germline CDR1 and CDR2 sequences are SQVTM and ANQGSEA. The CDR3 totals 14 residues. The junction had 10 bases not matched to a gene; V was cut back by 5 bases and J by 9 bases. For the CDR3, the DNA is TGCAGCGTTAGACGGGGGACAGGGGTTGGTGAGCAGTTCTTC. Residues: CSVRRGTGVGEQFF.

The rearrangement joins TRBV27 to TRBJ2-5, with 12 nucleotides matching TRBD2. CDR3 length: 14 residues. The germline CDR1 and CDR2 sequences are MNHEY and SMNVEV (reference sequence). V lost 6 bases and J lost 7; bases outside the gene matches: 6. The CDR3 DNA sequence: TGTGCCAGCAGCCTAGCGGGAGGGCTGGGGACCCAGTACTTC. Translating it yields CASSLAGGLGTQYF.

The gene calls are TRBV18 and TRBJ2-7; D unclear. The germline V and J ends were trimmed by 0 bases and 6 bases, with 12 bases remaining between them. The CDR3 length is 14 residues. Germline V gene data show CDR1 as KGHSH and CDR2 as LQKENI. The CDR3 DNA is TGTGCCAGCTCACCACCTGCTAGTTCCCGCGAGCAGTACTTC. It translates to CASSPPASSREQYF.

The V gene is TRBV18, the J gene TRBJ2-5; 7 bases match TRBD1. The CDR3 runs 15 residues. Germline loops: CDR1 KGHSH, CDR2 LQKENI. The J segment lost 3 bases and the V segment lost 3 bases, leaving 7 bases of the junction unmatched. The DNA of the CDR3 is TGTGCCAGCTCACCTCTCTCCGGGACAGAAGAGACCCAGTACTTC. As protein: CASSPLSGTEETQYF.

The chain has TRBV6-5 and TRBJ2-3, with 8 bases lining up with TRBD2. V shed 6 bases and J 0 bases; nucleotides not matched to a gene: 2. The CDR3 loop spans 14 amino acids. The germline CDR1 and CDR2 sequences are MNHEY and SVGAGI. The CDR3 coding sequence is TGTGCCAGCAGGCGGGGGGTTAGCACAGATACGCAGTATTTT. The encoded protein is CASRRGVSTDTQYF.

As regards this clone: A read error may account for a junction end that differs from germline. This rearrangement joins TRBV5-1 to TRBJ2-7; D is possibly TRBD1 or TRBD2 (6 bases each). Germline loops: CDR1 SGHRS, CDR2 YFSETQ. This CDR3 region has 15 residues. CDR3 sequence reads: CASRLGAGRSYEQYF. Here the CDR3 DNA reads TGCGCCAGCAGGTTGGGGGCGGGAAGATCCTACGAGCAGTACTTC.